The 9 T cell receptor beta chains presented below share a single source sample, sequenced in a study of blood T cell repertoires in COVID-19. Sequencing was performed with immunoSEQ multiplex PCR; in TCRdb, only in-frame clones are kept and a portion is missing. The sample records about 13,000 clones, approximately 90% being singletons. The sequenced sample consisted of peripheral blood. Receptor source: a human donor in a cohort sampled during active COVID-19.

The chain carries TRBV19 and TRBJ2-1, with TRBD2 identical over 14 bases. This CDR3 has 15 residues. The germline gives CDR1 LNHDA, CDR2 SQIVND (reference sequence). The J segment lost 9 bases and the V segment lost 5 bases, leaving 6 bases of the junction unmatched. CDR3 sequence: CASSWGLAGVLEQFF. The CDR3 bases are TGTGCCAGTAGTTGGGGACTAGCGGGAGTCCTTGAGCAGTTCTTC.

This chain uses TRBV14 with TRBJ1-2; D may be TRBD1 (5 bases). The CDR3 sequence is 12 residues long. V gave up 5 bases and J gave up 8 bases, with 12 bases separating them. Germline CDR1 reads SGHDN; CDR2 reads FVKESK. CDR3 sequence: CASSFGHGGYTF. The CDR3 region has the DNA TGTGCCAGCAGCTTTGGACATGGCGGCTACACCTTC.

This clone was recorded only once. At the DNA level, this CDR3 is encoded by other sequences in the same sample as well. V is TRBV13 and J is TRBJ2-7; D not resolved. The CDR3 runs 14 residues. The germline CDR1 and CDR2 sequences are PRHDT and FYEKMQ (reference sequence). Deletions cut 4 bases from V and 0 bases from J, with 10 bases between. The CDR3 DNA reads TGTGCCAGCAGCTCACAGACGCACTCCTACGAGCAGTACTTC. It specifies CASSSQTHSYEQYF.

A few counts support this clone. The chain recombines TRBV11-2 with TRBJ2-1; 14 bases are shared with TRBD2. The CDR3 sequence is 16 residues long. Looked up from germline, CDR1 is SGHAT and CDR2 is FQNNGV. Losses at the gene ends were 2 bases for V and 7 bases for J; bases not matched to a gene: 4. CDR3 nucleotides: TGTGCCAGCAGCTTACCGGGACTAGCGGGAGTAAATGAGCAGTTCTTC. This sequence encodes CASSLPGLAGVNEQFF.

The chain has TRBV19 and TRBJ1-1; D ambiguous. The ends were cut back, 6 bases at V and 8 bases at J, with 16 bases in the middle. This CDR3 is built from 13 residues. Germline CDR1 reads LNHDA; CDR2 reads SQIVND (reference sequence). DNA of the CDR3: TGTGCCAGTAGCGTAGCCCCCGCTGGGGAAGCTTTCTTT. It yields the protein CASSVAPAGEAFF.

This rearrangement joins TRBV7-8 to TRBJ2-3, with D unclear. This CDR3 contains 11 residues. Germline-derived CDR1 and CDR2 are SGHVS and FQNEAQ. With 5 bases removed from V and 8 bases from J, the gap between germline ends came to 8 bases. CDR3 in amino acids: CASSPLGTQYF. The CDR3 region has the DNA TGTGCCAGCAGCCCCCTAGGTACGCAGTATTTT.

V usage is TRBV19 and J usage is TRBJ1-5; a weak D match, TRBD1 (5 bases). The CDR3 extends over 14 amino acids. V lost 8 bases and J 1 base, leaving 12 bases between the germline ends. Germline CDR1 reads LNHDA; CDR2 reads SQIVND (reference sequence). CDR3 loop: CASSGEKSNQPQHF. The CDR3 DNA sequence: TGTGCCAGTTCGGGGGAAAAGAGCAATCAGCCCCAGCATTTT.

This clone has only one observation. J is TRBJ1-1 and V is TRBV3-1 (or the pseudogene TRBV3-2); the match to TRBD1 covers 8 bases. Trimming took 5 bases from V and 1 from J; bases not matched to a gene: 3. This CDR3 region has 14 residues. Looked up from germline, CDR1 is LGHDT and CDR2 is YNNKEL (reference sequence). The CDR3 nucleotides read TGTGCCAGCAGCTGGACAGGGAAGAACACTGAAGCTTTCTTT. This gives the protein CASSWTGKNTEAFF.

The CDR3 nucleotides read TGTGCCAGCAGCCAAGATAGGTCGGCTAGCGGGAGTCAAGAGACCCAGTACTTC. It is translated as CASSQDRSASGSQETQYF. V and J are TRBV3-1 (or the pseudogene TRBV3-2) and TRBJ2-5; 10 positions agree with TRBD2. The CDR3 is made up of 18 amino acids. V gave up 0 bases and J gave up 2 bases; unmatched junction bases: 9. Germline V gives CDR1 LGHDT, CDR2 YNNKEL (reference sequence).